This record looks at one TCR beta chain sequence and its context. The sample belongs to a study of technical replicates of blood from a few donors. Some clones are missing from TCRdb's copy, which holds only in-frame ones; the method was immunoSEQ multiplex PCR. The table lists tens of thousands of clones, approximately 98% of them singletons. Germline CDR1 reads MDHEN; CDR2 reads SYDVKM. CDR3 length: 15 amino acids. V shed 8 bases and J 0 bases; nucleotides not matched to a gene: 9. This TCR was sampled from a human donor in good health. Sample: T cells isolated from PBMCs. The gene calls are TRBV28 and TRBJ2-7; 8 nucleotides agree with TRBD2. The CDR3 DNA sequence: TGTGCCAGCGGAATCACTAGCGGTAGCTCCTACGAGCAGTACTTC. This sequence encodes CASGITSGSSYEQYF.